These 11 T cell receptor beta chains were all obtained from the same sample, sequenced in a study of T-cell reconstitution after alpha-beta-depleted transplantation in children. Preparation of the TCRbeta library involved a method that used unique molecular identifiers. MiXCR was run by TCRdb on the PCR reads, yielding one entry per CDR3 protein. The profile shows around 230,000 distinct CDR3 sequences, more than 15% of them singletons. Sequenced material: PBMCs, mostly from graft donor cells, taken 360 days after TCRalphabeta/CD19-depleted stem cell transplant. These receptors all stem from a male patient aged 2-15 years who had a stem cell transplant for acute lymphoblastic leukemia, so the T cells may come from the graft donor.

This clonotype was recorded a few times. The chain uses TRBV10-1 and TRBJ2-3; perhaps TRBD1 as D (6 bases). Germline V gene lookup returns CDR1 WNHNN and CDR2 SYGVQD (reference sequence). This CDR3 spans 16 amino acids. Trimming took off 4 bases at V and 4 bases at J, with 18 bases between the two ends. CDR3: CASSAGLGQKADTQYF. CDR3 nucleotide sequence: TGCGCCAGCAGTGCCGGCCTAGGACAGAAGGCAGATACGCAGTATTTT.

The V call is TRBV4-3, the J call TRBJ2-3; 11 bases match TRBD2. The V and J ends lost 3 bases and 10 bases, in that order; junction bases with no gene match: 15. This CDR3 region has 17 residues. CDR1 is LGHNA, CDR2 YSLEER, per germline. CDR3 DNA sequence: TGCGCCAGCAGCCAGGGGCTAGCGGGGGGCTGGATCCCATCGCAGTATTTT. This gives the protein CASSQGLAGGWIPSQYF.

The chain carries TRBV6-1 and TRBJ2-3; 8 bases map to TRBD2. This CDR3 contains 13 residues. Germline-derived CDR1 and CDR2 are MNHNS and SASEGT. V lost 6 bases and J lost 2; bases outside the gene matches: 1. CDR3 sequence (DNA): TGTGCCAGCAGGCGGGGGGTCACAGATACGCAGTATTTT. Translated, it gives CASRRGVTDTQYF.

This clonotype has only a few counts. V is TRBV28 and J is TRBJ1-1; 10 nucleotides align to TRBD1. CDR3 length: 15 amino acids. Per germline, CDR1 MDHEN and CDR2 SYDVKM. The ends lost 8 bases at V and 1 base at J; junction bases unmatched: 7. CDR3 bases: TGTGCCAGCCCCGGGACAGGGGACAGGAACACTGAAGCTTTCTTT. Its protein is CASPGTGDRNTEAFF. Variable domain in full (rest from reference TRBV28 and TRBJ1-1): DVKVTQSSRYLVKRTGEKVFLECVQDMDHENMFWYRQDPGLGLRLIYFSYDVKMKEKGDIPEGYSVSREKKERFSLILESASTNQTSMYLCASPGTGDRNTEAFFGQGTRLTVV.

The chain uses TRBV28 and TRBJ2-3, with TRBD2 identical over 7 bases. Germline lookup yields CDR1 MDHEN and CDR2 SYDVKM. The V and J ends lost 5 bases and 2 bases, in that order; junction bases with no gene match: 22. The length of the CDR3 is 20 residues. The CDR3 bases are TGTGCCAGCAGTCCCCACCGGGGAAGAGGAGCGGGGTACTCCACAGATACGCAGTATTTT. Protein: CASSPHRGRGAGYSTDTQYF.

The chain employs TRBV3-1 and TRBJ2-7; the D call may be TRBD1 or TRBD2 (5 bases each). The germline gives CDR1 LGHDT, CDR2 YNNKEL (reference sequence). This CDR3 region has 13 residues. V was cut by 1 base and J by 2 bases, with 6 bases left in between. The CDR3 DNA is TGTGCCAGCAGCCAAGGGGACGCCTACGAGCAGTACTTC. Amino acids: CASSQGDAYEQYF.

The chain couples TRBV11-2 to TRBJ2-7; 10 bases match TRBD1. With V trimmed by 0 bases and J by 7 bases, 9 bases remained unmatched. This CDR3 has 16 residues. Germline CDR1 is SGHAT and CDR2 is FQNNGV. This chain's CDR3 is CASSLDRDRGSEEQYF. The CDR3 DNA is TGTGCCAGCAGCTTAGATCGGGACAGGGGATCTGAGGAGCAGTACTTC.

A few counts support this clonotype. The chain couples TRBV11-3 to TRBJ2-1, with no clear D. CDR3 size: 13 residues. Germline-derived CDR1 and CDR2 are SGHNT and YENEEA. The V end was cut by 5 bases, the J end by 5 bases, with 10 bases between. The CDR3 loop is CASSPHVDNEQFF. The CDR3, as DNA: TGTGCCAGCAGCCCCCACGTAGACAATGAGCAGTTCTTC.

This clonotype turned up a few times. The CDR3 DNA sequence: TGTGCCAGCAGCCCCAGCGGGGGACACTCCTACGAGCAGTACTTC. Its translation: CASSPSGGHSYEQYF. The chain has TRBV7-2 and TRBJ2-7, with 8 bases lining up with TRBD2. There are 15 residues in the CDR3. Trimming cost V 5 bases and J 0 bases; bases outside gene matches: 6. Germline lookup yields CDR1 SGHTA and CDR2 FQGNSA.

This clonotype was counted only a few times. V gene TRBV18 combines with J gene TRBJ1-5; no reliable D call. V was clipped by 5 bases and J by 0 bases, with 14 bases between them. CDR3 length: 16 amino acids. The germline V gene has CDR1 KGHSH and CDR2 LQKENI. CDR3 DNA sequence: TGTGCCAGCTCAGAAGACCGATCGCATAGCAATCAGCCCCAGCATTTT. Translation gives CASSEDRSHSNQPQHF. The full variable domain, completed using reference TRBV18 and TRBJ1-5, is NAGVMQNPRHLVRRRGQEARLRCSPMKGHSHVYWYRQLPEEGLKFMVYLQKENIIDESGMPKERFSAEFPKEGPSILRIQQVVRGDSAAYFCASSEDRSHSNQPQHFGDGTRLSIL.

The J gene is TRBJ2-7, the V gene TRBV29-1; D is possibly TRBD2 (6 bases). The CDR3 totals 15 residues. Trimming left V 2 bases short and J 0 bases short, with 14 bases between. The germline V gene has CDR1 SQVTM and CDR2 ANQGSEA. The CDR3 DNA reads TGCAGCGTTGAAATGGCTAGCGTAAGCTCCTACGAGCAGTACTTC. Encoded protein: CSVEMASVSSYEQYF.